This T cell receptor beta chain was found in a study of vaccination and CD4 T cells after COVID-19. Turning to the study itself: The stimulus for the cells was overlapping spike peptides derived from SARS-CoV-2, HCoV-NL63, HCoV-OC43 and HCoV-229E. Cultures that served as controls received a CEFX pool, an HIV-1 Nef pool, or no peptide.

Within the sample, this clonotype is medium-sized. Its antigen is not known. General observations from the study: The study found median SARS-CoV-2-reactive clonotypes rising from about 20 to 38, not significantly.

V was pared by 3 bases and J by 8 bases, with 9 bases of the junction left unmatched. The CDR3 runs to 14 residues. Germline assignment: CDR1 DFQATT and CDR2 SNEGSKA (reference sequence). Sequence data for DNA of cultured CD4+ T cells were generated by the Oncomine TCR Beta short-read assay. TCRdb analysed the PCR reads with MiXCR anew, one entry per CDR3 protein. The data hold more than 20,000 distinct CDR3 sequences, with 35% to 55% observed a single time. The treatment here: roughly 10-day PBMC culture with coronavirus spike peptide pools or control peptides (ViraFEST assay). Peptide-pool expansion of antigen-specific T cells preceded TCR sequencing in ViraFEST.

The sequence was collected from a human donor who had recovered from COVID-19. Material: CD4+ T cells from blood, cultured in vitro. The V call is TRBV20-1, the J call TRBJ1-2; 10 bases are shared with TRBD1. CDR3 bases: TGCAGTGCTAGTACGCGGACAGGGGGGGCCGGCTACACCTTC. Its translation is CSASTRTGGAGYTF.